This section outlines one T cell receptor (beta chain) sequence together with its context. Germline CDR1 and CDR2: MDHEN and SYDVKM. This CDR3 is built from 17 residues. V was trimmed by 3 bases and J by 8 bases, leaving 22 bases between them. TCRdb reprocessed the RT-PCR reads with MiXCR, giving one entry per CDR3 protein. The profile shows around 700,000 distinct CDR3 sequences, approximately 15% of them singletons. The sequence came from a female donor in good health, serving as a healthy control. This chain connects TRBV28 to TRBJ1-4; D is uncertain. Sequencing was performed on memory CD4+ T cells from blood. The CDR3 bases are TGTGCCAGCAGTTTTCAAGCAACCCTTAACTATGGGGAAAAACTGTTTTTT. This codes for CASSFQATLNYGEKLFF.